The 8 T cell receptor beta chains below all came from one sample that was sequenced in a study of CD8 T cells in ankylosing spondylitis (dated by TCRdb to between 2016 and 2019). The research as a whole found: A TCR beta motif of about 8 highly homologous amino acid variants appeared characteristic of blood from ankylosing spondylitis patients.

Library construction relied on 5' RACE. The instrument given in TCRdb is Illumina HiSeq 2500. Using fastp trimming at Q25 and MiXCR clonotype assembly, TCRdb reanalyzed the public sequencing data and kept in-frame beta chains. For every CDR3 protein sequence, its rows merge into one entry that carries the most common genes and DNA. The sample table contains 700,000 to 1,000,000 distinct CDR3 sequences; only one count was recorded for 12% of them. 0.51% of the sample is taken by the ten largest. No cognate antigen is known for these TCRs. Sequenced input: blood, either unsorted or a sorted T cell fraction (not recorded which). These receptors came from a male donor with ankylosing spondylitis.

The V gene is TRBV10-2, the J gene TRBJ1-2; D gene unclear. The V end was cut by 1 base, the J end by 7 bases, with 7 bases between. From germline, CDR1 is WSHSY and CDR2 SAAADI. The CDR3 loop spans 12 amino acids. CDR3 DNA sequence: TGCGCCAGCAGTGAGTTTTTGACTGGCTACACCTTC. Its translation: CASSEFLTGYTF.

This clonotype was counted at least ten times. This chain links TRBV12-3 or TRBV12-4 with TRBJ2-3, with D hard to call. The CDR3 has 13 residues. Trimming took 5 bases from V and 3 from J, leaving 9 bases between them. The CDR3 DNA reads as TGTGCCAGCAGTCGTTCTCTTACAGATACGCAGTATTTT. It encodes CASSRSLTDTQYF.

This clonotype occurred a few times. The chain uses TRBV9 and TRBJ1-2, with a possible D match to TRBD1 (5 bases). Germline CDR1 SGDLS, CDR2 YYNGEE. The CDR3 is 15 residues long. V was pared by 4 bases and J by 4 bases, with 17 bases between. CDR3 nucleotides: TGTGCCAGCAGCTATGGACAAGACGGGGGCTATGGCTACACCTTC. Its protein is CASSYGQDGGYGYTF.

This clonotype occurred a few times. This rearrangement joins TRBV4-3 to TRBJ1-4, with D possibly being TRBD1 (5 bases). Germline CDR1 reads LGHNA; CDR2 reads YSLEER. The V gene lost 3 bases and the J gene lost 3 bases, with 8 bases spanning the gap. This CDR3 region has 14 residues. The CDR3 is CASSQHRPNEKLFF. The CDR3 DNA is TGCGCCAGCAGCCAGCACAGGCCTAATGAAAAACTGTTTTTT.

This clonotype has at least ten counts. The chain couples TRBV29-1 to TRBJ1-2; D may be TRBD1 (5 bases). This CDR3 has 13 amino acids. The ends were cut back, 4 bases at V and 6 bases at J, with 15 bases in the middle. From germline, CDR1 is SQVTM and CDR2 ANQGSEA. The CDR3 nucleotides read TGCAGCGTTGGCCGGGGCAGGTTGGATGGCTACACCTTC. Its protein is CSVGRGRLDGYTF.

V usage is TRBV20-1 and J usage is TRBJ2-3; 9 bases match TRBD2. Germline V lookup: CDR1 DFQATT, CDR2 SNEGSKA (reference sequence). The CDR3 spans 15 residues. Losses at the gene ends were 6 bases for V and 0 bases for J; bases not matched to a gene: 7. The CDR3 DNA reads TGCAGTGCGGAAGCGGGGGGCAGAAGCACAGATACGCAGTATTTT. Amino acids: CSAEAGGRSTDTQYF.

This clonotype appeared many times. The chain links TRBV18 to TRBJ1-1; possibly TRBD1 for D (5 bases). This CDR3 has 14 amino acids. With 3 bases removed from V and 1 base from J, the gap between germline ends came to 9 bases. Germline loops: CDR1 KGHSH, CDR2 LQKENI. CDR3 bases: TGTGCCAGCTCACCCAGGACATCGAACACTGAAGCTTTCTTT. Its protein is CASSPRTSNTEAFF.

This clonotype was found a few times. CDR3: CASTFYPGRQGFGYTF. The CDR3, as DNA: TGTGCCAGCACCTTTTACCCCGGGAGACAGGGGTTTGGCTACACCTTC. The gene calls are TRBV28 and TRBJ1-2; 8 bases match TRBD1. CDR3 size: 16 residues. V gave up 7 bases and J gave up 7 bases; unmatched junction bases: 17. Germline-derived CDR1 and CDR2 are MDHEN and SYDVKM.